This TCR beta chain was documented in a study of cytomegalovirus exposure and HLA in healthy donors. Points from the study as a whole: The classifier, whose performance was assessed in both the original and validation cohorts, reportedly diagnosed cytomegalovirus status with high specificity and sensitivity.

Measured with immunoSEQ multiplex PCR; TCRdb has only the in-frame clones, and not every one. In the table there are about 120,000 clones, approximately 87% of which are singletons. Turning to this clone: Its specificity is not known.

CDR3 length equals 14 residues. V shed 9 bases and J 1 base; nucleotides not matched to a gene: 8. Germline CDR1 reads LNHDA; CDR2 reads SQIVND (reference sequence). The rearrangement links TRBV19 to TRBJ1-1; TRBD1 aligns across 7 bases. The TCR originated in a woman in her twenties or thirties in good health and CMV-seronegative. Sequencing input: PBMCs. The CDR3 protein is CASPGRDRNTEAFF. In DNA, the CDR3 is TGTGCCAGCCCGGGTAGGGACAGGAACACTGAAGCTTTCTTT.